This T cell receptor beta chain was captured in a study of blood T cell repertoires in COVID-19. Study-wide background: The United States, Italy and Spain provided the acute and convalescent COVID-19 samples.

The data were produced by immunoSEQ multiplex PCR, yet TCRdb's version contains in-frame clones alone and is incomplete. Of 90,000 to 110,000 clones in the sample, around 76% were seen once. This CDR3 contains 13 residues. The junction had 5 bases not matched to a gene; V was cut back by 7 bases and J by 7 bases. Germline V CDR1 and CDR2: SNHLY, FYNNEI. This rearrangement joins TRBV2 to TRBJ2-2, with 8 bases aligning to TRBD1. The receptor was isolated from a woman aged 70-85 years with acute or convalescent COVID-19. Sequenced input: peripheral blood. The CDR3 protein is CASTDRGGGELFF. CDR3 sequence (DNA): TGTGCCAGCACCGACAGGGGTGGCGGGGAGCTGTTTTTT.